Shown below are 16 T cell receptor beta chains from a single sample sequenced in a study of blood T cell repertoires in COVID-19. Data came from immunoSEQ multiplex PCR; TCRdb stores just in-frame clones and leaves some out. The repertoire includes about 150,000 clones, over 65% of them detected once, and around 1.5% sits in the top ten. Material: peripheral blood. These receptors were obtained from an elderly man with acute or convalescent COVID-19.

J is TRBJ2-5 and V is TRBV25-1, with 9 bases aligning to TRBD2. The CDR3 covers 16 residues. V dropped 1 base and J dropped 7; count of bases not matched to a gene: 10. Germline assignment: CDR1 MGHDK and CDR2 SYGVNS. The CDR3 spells CASSESRGGAGATQYF. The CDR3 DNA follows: TGTGCCAGCAGTGAATCTCGCGGGGGGGCCGGTGCGACCCAGTACTTC. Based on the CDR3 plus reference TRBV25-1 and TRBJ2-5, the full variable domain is EADIYQTPRYLVIGTGKKITLECSQTMGHDKMYWYQQDPGMELHLIHYSYGVNSTEKGDLSSESTVSRIRTEHFPLTLESARPSHTSQYLCASSESRGGAGATQYFGPGTRLLVL.

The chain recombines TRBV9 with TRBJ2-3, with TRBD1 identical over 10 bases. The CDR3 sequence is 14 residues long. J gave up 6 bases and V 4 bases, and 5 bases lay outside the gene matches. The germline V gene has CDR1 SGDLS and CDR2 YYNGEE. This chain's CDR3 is CASSPRDRGDTQYF. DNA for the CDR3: TGTGCCAGCAGCCCCCGGGACAGGGGTGATACGCAGTATTTT.

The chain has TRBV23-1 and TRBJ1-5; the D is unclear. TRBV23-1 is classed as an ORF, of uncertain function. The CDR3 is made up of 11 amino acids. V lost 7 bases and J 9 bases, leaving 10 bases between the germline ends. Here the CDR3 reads CASNTSWPQHF. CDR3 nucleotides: TGCGCCAGCAATACTTCTTGGCCCCAGCATTTT.

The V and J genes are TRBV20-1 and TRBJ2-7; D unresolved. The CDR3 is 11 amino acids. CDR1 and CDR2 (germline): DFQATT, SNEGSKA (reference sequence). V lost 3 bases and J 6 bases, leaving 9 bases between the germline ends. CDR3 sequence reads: CSASAMSEQYF. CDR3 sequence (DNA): TGCAGTGCTAGCGCGATGAGCGAGCAGTACTTC.

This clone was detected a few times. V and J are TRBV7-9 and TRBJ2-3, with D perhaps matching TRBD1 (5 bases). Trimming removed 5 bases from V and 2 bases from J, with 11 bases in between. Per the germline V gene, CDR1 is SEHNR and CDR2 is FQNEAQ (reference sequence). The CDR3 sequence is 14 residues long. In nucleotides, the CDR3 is TGTGCCAGCAGCCAAACAGGTATCACAGATACGCAGTATTTT. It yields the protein CASSQTGITDTQYF.

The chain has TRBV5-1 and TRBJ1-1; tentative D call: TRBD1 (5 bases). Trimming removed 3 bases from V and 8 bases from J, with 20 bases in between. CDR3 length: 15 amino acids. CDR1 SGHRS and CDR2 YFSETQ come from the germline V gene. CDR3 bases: TGCGCCAGCAGCTCCGGACCCGATACAGGCGCCGAAGCTTTCTTT. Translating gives CASSSGPDTGAEAFF.

In DNA, the CDR3 is TGTGCCAGCAGTTCCAGCCCCCAGCGCCGCCCTGGGAATGAGCAGTTCTTC. It codes for CASSSSPQRRPGNEQFF. This chain uses TRBV27 with TRBJ2-1; D unresolved. CDR1 is MNHEY and CDR2 is SMNVEV in the germline V gene (reference sequence). CDR3 size: 17 residues. Trimming stripped 4 bases from V and 7 bases from J, with 23 bases between.

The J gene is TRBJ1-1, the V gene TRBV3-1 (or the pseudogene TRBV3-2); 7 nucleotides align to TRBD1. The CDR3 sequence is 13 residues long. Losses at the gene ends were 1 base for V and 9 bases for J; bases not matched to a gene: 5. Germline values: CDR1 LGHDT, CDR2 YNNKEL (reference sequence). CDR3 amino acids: CASSQGQTGQAFF. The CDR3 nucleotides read TGTGCCAGCAGCCAAGGCCAGACAGGGCAAGCTTTCTTT.

The DNA of the CDR3 is TGTGCCAGCACCCCGCGGGAGACCCAGTACTTC. It specifies CASTPRETQYF. V usage is TRBV2 and J usage is TRBJ2-5; D is ambiguous. The CDR3 loop spans 11 amino acids. Per germline, CDR1 SNHLY and CDR2 FYNNEI. V dropped 7 bases and J dropped 5 bases, with 8 bases sitting between them. The variable domain in full, completed from reference TRBV2 and TRBJ2-5, reads EPEVTQTPSHQVTQMGQEVILRCVPISNHLYFYWYRQILGQKVEFLVSFYNNEISEKSEIFDDQFSVERPDGSNFTLKIRSTKLEDSAMYFCASTPRETQYFGPGTRLLVL.

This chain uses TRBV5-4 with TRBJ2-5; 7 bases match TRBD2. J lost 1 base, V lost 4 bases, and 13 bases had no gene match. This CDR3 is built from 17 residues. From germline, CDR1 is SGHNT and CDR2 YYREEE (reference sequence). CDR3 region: CASSLDMRTGGQETQYF. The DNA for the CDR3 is TGTGCCAGCAGCCTGGATATGAGGACGGGGGGCCAAGAGACCCAGTACTTC.

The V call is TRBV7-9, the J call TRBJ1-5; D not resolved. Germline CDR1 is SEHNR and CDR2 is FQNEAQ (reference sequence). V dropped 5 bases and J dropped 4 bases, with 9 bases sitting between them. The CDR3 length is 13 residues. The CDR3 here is CASSPGGNQPQHF. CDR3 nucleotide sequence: TGTGCCAGCAGCCCCGGAGGGAATCAGCCCCAGCATTTT.

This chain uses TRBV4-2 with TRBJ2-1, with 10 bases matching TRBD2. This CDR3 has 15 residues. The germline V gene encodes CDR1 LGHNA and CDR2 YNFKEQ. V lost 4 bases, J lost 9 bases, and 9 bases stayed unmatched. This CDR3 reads CASSRASGGEGEQFF. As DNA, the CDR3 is TGTGCCAGCAGCCGCGCTAGCGGGGGAGAGGGTGAGCAGTTCTTC.

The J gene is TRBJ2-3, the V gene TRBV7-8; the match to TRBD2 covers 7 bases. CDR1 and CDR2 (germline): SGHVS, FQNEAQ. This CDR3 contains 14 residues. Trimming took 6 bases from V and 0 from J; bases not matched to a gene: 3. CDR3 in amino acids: CASRGLSSTDTQYF. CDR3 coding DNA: TGTGCCAGCAGGGGACTATCTAGCACAGATACGCAGTATTTT. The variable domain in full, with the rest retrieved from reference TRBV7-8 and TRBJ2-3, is GAGVSQSPRYKVAKRGQDVALRCDPISGHVSLFWYQQALGQGPEFLTYFQNEAQLDKSGLPSDRFFAERPEGSVSTLKIQRTQQEDSAVYLCASRGLSSTDTQYFGPGTRLTVL.

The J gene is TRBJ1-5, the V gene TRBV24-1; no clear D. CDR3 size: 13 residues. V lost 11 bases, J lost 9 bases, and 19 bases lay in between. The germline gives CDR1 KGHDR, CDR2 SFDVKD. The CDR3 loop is CARETQPLWPQHF. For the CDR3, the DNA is TGTGCCAGGGAGACGCAGCCTCTGTGGCCCCAGCATTTT.

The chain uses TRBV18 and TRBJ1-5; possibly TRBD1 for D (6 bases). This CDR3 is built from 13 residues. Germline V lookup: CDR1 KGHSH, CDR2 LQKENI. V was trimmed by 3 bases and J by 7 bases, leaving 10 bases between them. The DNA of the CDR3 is TGTGCCAGCTCACCGGGGGACACCCAGCCCCAGCATTTT. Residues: CASSPGDTQPQHF.

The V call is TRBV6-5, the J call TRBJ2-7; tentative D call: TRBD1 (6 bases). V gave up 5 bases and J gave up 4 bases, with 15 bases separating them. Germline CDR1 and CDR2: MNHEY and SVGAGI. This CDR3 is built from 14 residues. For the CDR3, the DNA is TGTGCCAGCAGTCGACAGGCAAGCTTGTACGAGCAGTACTTC. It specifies CASSRQASLYEQYF.